This T cell receptor (beta chain) was sequenced for a study of T-cell memory formation after mild COVID-19. TCRdb re-called the 5' RACE reads with MiXCR, one entry per CDR3 protein. The sample lists approximately 260,000 distinct CDR3 sequences; around 17% were seen once. The CDR3 covers 15 residues. Per the germline V gene, CDR1 is DFQATT and CDR2 is SNEGSKA (reference sequence). V was clipped by 1 base and J by 5 bases; unmatched bases: 5. This clonotype was observed a handful of times. The receptor was isolated from a man in his late teens or twenties who had mild COVID-19 (a few samples of this study predate the infection). Cell type and time point are not known. The chain employs TRBV20-1 and TRBJ2-3; 11 bases line up with TRBD2. Input material: PBMCs or a T cell subset sorted from them (not recorded which). In DNA, the CDR3 is TGCAGTGCTAGAGCACTAGCGGGGGACTTAGATACGCAGTATTTT. This translates into CSARALAGDLDTQYF.